This TCR beta chain was captured in a study of cytotoxic CD8 clonotypes in ibrutinib-treated CLL. Study-wide findings and caveats: There were differences in sampling times between sustained-remission and progressing patients.

Profiled with immunoSEQ multiplex PCR; TCRdb holds only in-frame clones, not every one. The sample lists approximately 24,000 clones; 78% were seen once. As concerns this clone: Its antigen remains unknown.

Libraries of TCR beta were made from 1.5 to 2.5 micrograms of genomic DNA that came from cryopreserved PBMCs. This CDR3 is 13 amino acids long. Germline values: CDR1 WSHSY, CDR2 SAAADI. Trimming pared 4 bases from V and 1 base from J, leaving 7 bases between. The sample consisted of PBMCs, taken before ibrutinib treatment. The chain employs TRBV10-2 and TRBJ2-5, with D perhaps matching TRBD2 (5 bases). This sequence was found in a human donor with chronic lymphocytic leukemia. Here the CDR3 DNA reads TGCGCCAGCAGTGGACTACGCCAAGAGACCCAGTACTTC. Protein sequence: CASSGLRQETQYF.